These T cell receptor beta chains were read from a single sample in a study of T cell repertoires in cytomegalovirus infection. TCRdb called the reads again in MiXCR, with one record for every CDR3 protein. Counted here are about 900,000 distinct CDR3 sequences, approximately 33% occurring once; the ten biggest clones make up about an eighth. Antigens of these TCRs are unknown. The material was cultured CD8+ T cells from PBMCs, obtained from culture after CMV antigen stimulation. All receptors come from a human donor in good health (CMV status not recorded). Some clones in this sample may be carry-over from other donors' samples. The CDR3 runs from the conserved cysteine through the conserved F or W. Each record gives: J gene, clone size, V gene, D gene, CDR3 protein, CDR3 DNA. D genes are given only for firm matches. Clone sizes are given selectively: once, few, many, or a class where the clone is expanded.

J gene: TRBJ2-7; clone size: -; V gene: TRBV10-3; D gene: -; CDR3 protein: CAISAQDGGGAKQYF; CDR3 DNA: TGTGCCATCAGTGCCCAGGACGGTGGAGGTGCCAAGCAGTACTTC
J gene: TRBJ1-2; clone size: -; V gene: TRBV6-5; D gene: TRBD1; CDR3 protein: CASSFTGVESYTF; CDR3 DNA: TGTGCCAGCAGTTTCACAGGGGTCGAGAGCTACACCTTC
J gene: TRBJ2-7; clone size: -; V gene: TRBV7-6; D gene: -; CDR3 protein: CASSRQGYEQYF; CDR3 DNA: TGTGCCAGCAGCCGTCAGGGCTACGAGCAGTACTTC
J gene: TRBJ2-1; clone size: -; V gene: TRBV7-2; D gene: -; CDR3 protein: CASSLGFRGAAYNEQFF; CDR3 DNA: TGTGCCAGCAGCTTAGGGTTCCGGGGCGCGGCCTACAATGAGCAGTTCTTC
J gene: TRBJ2-3; clone size: many; V gene: TRBV7-2; D gene: TRBD2; CDR3 protein: CASSIPSSGGAEDTQYF; CDR3 DNA: TGTGCCAGCAGCATTCCTTCTAGCGGGGGGGCCGAAGATACGCAGTATTTT
J gene: TRBJ2-7; clone size: few; V gene: TRBV7-8; D gene: -; CDR3 protein: CASSARTVHEQYF; CDR3 DNA: TGTGCCAGCAGCGCCCGGACAGTTCACGAGCAGTACTTC
J gene: TRBJ1-3; clone size: many; V gene: TRBV7-2; D gene: -; CDR3 protein: CASSLRPAGFSGNTIYF; CDR3 DNA: TGTGCCAGCAGCTTAAGGCCCGCGGGGTTCTCTGGAAACACCATATATTTT
J gene: TRBJ2-3; clone size: few; V gene: TRBV27; D gene: -; CDR3 protein: CASSVKLVTDTQYF; CDR3 DNA: TGTGCCAGCAGTGTCAAGTTGGTCACAGATACGCAGTATTTT
J gene: TRBJ2-3; clone size: few; V gene: TRBV6-6; D gene: -; CDR3 protein: CASSDLVGGALTDTQYF; CDR3 DNA: TGTGCCAGCAGTGATCTAGTTGGGGGGGCCCTCACAGATACGCAGTATTTT
J gene: TRBJ1-6; clone size: few; V gene: TRBV12-3/TRBV12-4; D gene: -; CDR3 protein: CASLGGFNSPLHF; CDR3 DNA: TGTGCCAGCCTTGGGGGGTTTAATTCACCCCTCCACTTT
J gene: TRBJ1-1; clone size: -; V gene: TRBV6-8; D gene: -; CDR3 protein: CASSYGGHTEAFF; CDR3 DNA: TGTGCCAGCAGTTATGGGGGGCACACTGAAGCTTTCTTT
J gene: TRBJ2-3; clone size: -; V gene: TRBV6-1; D gene: TRBD2; CDR3 protein: CASSSLSGGSTDTQYF; CDR3 DNA: TGTGCCAGCAGTTCTCTTAGCGGGGGTAGCACAGATACGCAGTATTTT
J gene: TRBJ2-2; clone size: few; V gene: TRBV7-9; D gene: TRBD2; CDR3 protein: CASSLGTSGGHTGELFF; CDR3 DNA: TGTGCCAGCAGCTTAGGGACCAGCGGGGGGCACACCGGGGAGCTGTTTTTT
J gene: TRBJ1-2; clone size: few; V gene: TRBV6-5; D gene: -; CDR3 protein: CASIKWGGDYGYTF; CDR3 DNA: TGTGCCAGCATCAAATGGGGAGGTGACTATGGCTACACCTTC
J gene: TRBJ1-1; clone size: -; V gene: TRBV10-2; D gene: -; CDR3 protein: CASSESLQGNTEAFF; CDR3 DNA: TGCGCCAGCAGTGAGTCGTTACAGGGAAACACTGAAGCTTTCTTT
J gene: TRBJ2-1; clone size: many; V gene: TRBV7-8; D gene: -; CDR3 protein: CASSYYASAAYNEQFF; CDR3 DNA: TGTGCCAGCAGCTATTATGCCTCGGCAGCCTACAATGAGCAGTTCTTC
J gene: TRBJ2-2; clone size: few; V gene: TRBV7-2; D gene: -; CDR3 protein: CASSLARLGGELFF; CDR3 DNA: TGTGCCAGCAGCTTAGCGCGTCTAGGGGGGGAGCTGTTTTTT
J gene: TRBJ2-1; clone size: -; V gene: TRBV6-8; D gene: TRBD2; CDR3 protein: CASSYRAGAWGNEQFF; CDR3 DNA: TGTGCCAGCAGTTATAGAGCGGGGGCTTGGGGGAATGAGCAGTTCTTC
J gene: TRBJ2-5; clone size: many; V gene: TRBV7-2; D gene: -; CDR3 protein: CASSLEGGGETQYF; CDR3 DNA: TGTGCCAGCAGCTTAGAAGGGGGGGGAGAGACCCAGTACTTC
J gene: TRBJ2-2; clone size: -; V gene: TRBV7-6; D gene: TRBD2; CDR3 protein: CASSLGLAGGHTGELFF; CDR3 DNA: TGTGCCAGCAGCCTGGGACTAGCGGGGGGGCACACCGGGGAGCTGTTTTTT
J gene: TRBJ2-2; clone size: few; V gene: TRBV7-6; D gene: -; CDR3 protein: CASSGATGELFF; CDR3 DNA: TGTGCCAGCAGCGGTGCAACCGGGGAGCTGTTTTTT
J gene: TRBJ2-7; clone size: -; V gene: TRBV27; D gene: -; CDR3 protein: CASSLVPMGSYEQYF; CDR3 DNA: TGTGCCAGCAGTCTGGTACCGATGGGGTCCTACGAGCAGTACTTC
J gene: TRBJ2-3; clone size: -; V gene: TRBV7-8; D gene: TRBD1; CDR3 protein: CASSFLDRQGAGTDTQYF; CDR3 DNA: TGTGCCAGCAGCTTTCTAGATAGACAGGGGGCGGGCACAGATACGCAGTATTTT
J gene: TRBJ2-2; clone size: -; V gene: TRBV6-1; D gene: -; CDR3 protein: CASSGRNTGELFF; CDR3 DNA: TGTGCCAGCAGTGGGAGGAACACCGGGGAGCTGTTTTTT
J gene: TRBJ2-1; clone size: -; V gene: TRBV14; D gene: -; CDR3 protein: CASSPYLTVLNEQFF; CDR3 DNA: TGTGCCAGCAGCCCATATCTGACTGTTCTCAATGAGCAGTTCTTC
J gene: TRBJ1-6; clone size: few; V gene: TRBV27; D gene: TRBD1; CDR3 protein: CATGTGATYNSPLHF; CDR3 DNA: TGTGCCACCGGGACAGGGGCAACCTATAATTCACCCCTCCACTTT
J gene: TRBJ1-2; clone size: few; V gene: TRBV7-9; D gene: -; CDR3 protein: CASSLGSNGYTF; CDR3 DNA: TGTGCCAGCAGCTTAGGGTCAAATGGCTACACCTTC
J gene: TRBJ2-1; clone size: -; V gene: TRBV27; D gene: -; CDR3 protein: CASRLFSGSYNEQFF; CDR3 DNA: TGTGCCAGCAGACTATTCAGTGGATCCTACAATGAGCAGTTCTTC
J gene: TRBJ1-2; clone size: -; V gene: TRBV25-1; D gene: -; CDR3 protein: CASRADGDYGYTF; CDR3 DNA: TGTGCCAGCAGGGCGGACGGTGACTATGGCTACACCTTC
J gene: TRBJ2-3; clone size: many; V gene: TRBV7-6; D gene: -; CDR3 protein: CASSLAVQNTDTQYF; CDR3 DNA: TGTGCCAGCAGCTTAGCTGTGCAGAACACAGATACGCAGTATTTT
J gene: TRBJ1-5; clone size: -; V gene: TRBV6-2/TRBV6-3; D gene: -; CDR3 protein: CASFNQPQHF; CDR3 DNA: TGTGCCAGCTTTAATCAGCCCCAGCATTTT
J gene: TRBJ1-5; clone size: many; V gene: TRBV12-3/TRBV12-4; D gene: -; CDR3 protein: CASRGVGDSNQPQHF; CDR3 DNA: TGTGCCAGCAGGGGGGTTGGTGATAGCAATCAGCCCCAGCATTTT
J gene: TRBJ1-1; clone size: few; V gene: TRBV7-6; D gene: -; CDR3 protein: CASSPRIKGTEAFF; CDR3 DNA: TGTGCCAGCAGCCCCAGGATAAAGGGAACTGAAGCTTTCTTT
J gene: TRBJ2-7; clone size: -; V gene: TRBV5-1; D gene: -; CDR3 protein: CASSLGSLREQYF; CDR3 DNA: TGCGCCAGCAGCTTGGGTAGTCTACGCGAGCAGTACTTC
J gene: TRBJ1-1; clone size: -; V gene: TRBV12-3/TRBV12-4; D gene: TRBD1; CDR3 protein: CASRETSSRRDRGGHPEAFF; CDR3 DNA: TGTGCCAGCAGGGAAACAAGTTCCCGCCGGGACAGGGGAGGACACCCTGAAGCTTTCTTT
J gene: TRBJ2-7; clone size: few; V gene: TRBV19; D gene: -; CDR3 protein: CASSTRRTPYEQYF; CDR3 DNA: TGTGCCAGTAGTACCCGACGGACCCCCTACGAGCAGTACTTC
J gene: TRBJ2-2; clone size: -; V gene: TRBV5-5; D gene: -; CDR3 protein: CASIPGSLATGELFF; CDR3 DNA: TGTGCCAGCATCCCGGGCTCACTAGCCACCGGGGAGCTGTTTTTT
J gene: TRBJ1-6; clone size: -; V gene: TRBV6-2/TRBV6-3; D gene: -; CDR3 protein: CASTGLGASSYNSPLHF; CDR3 DNA: TGTGCCAGCACGGGCCTCGGAGCGAGCTCCTATAATTCACCCCTCCACTTT
J gene: TRBJ1-3; clone size: -; V gene: TRBV6-6; D gene: -; CDR3 protein: CASSYIRGRGNTIYF; CDR3 DNA: TGTGCCAGCAGTTACATCAGGGGCCGTGGAAACACCATATATTTT
J gene: TRBJ2-3; clone size: many; V gene: TRBV7-8; D gene: -; CDR3 protein: CASSLLSDTQYF; CDR3 DNA: TGTGCCAGCAGCCTGTTAAGCGATACGCAGTATTTT
J gene: TRBJ1-1; clone size: -; V gene: TRBV7-9; D gene: -; CDR3 protein: CASSSARSGGGGTEAFF; CDR3 DNA: TGTGCCAGCAGCTCGGCGAGGTCGGGAGGGGGGGGCACTGAAGCTTTCTTT
J gene: TRBJ1-2; clone size: -; V gene: TRBV12-3/TRBV12-4; D gene: TRBD1; CDR3 protein: CASSTLTGANYGYTF; CDR3 DNA: TGTGCCAGCAGTACCCTGACAGGGGCGAACTATGGCTACACCTTC
J gene: TRBJ2-3; clone size: -; V gene: TRBV19; D gene: TRBD2; CDR3 protein: CASSWPSGGTDTQYF; CDR3 DNA: TGTGCCAGTAGTTGGCCTAGCGGGGGGACAGATACGCAGTATTTT
J gene: TRBJ2-7; clone size: -; V gene: TRBV7-9; D gene: -; CDR3 protein: CASSPLGGVGNYEQYF; CDR3 DNA: TGTGCCAGCAGCCCACTAGGGGGAGTCGGGAATTACGAGCAGTACTTC
J gene: TRBJ2-1; clone size: few; V gene: TRBV5-1; D gene: TRBD2; CDR3 protein: CASSLYPSGGVYNEQFF; CDR3 DNA: TGCGCCAGCAGCTTGTACCCTAGCGGGGGGGTTTACAATGAGCAGTTCTTC
J gene: TRBJ1-2; clone size: -; V gene: TRBV7-9; D gene: TRBD1; CDR3 protein: CASSSKQGASVYGYTF; CDR3 DNA: TGTGCCAGCAGCTCAAAACAGGGGGCCAGTGTCTATGGCTACACCTTC
J gene: TRBJ2-7; clone size: many; V gene: TRBV7-9; D gene: TRBD1; CDR3 protein: CASSRPGGEQYF; CDR3 DNA: TGTGCCAGCAGCCGCCCAGGGGGAGAGCAGTACTTC
J gene: TRBJ1-2; clone size: once; V gene: TRBV2; D gene: -; CDR3 protein: CASSGDIVGLLF; CDR3 DNA: TGTGCCAGCAGTGGGGACATTGTGGGGCTTCTCTTC
J gene: TRBJ2-1; clone size: -; V gene: TRBV14; D gene: TRBD2; CDR3 protein: CASSQDSILAGAYNEQFF; CDR3 DNA: TGTGCCAGCAGCCAAGATTCAATTTTAGCGGGGGCCTACAATGAGCAGTTCTTC
J gene: TRBJ1-1; clone size: few; V gene: TRBV28; D gene: -; CDR3 protein: CASSSHWSGNPEAFF; CDR3 DNA: TGTGCCAGCAGTTCGCATTGGTCCGGAAACCCTGAAGCTTTCTTT
J gene: TRBJ1-2; clone size: -; V gene: TRBV27; D gene: -; CDR3 protein: CASGGGWDGYTF; CDR3 DNA: TGTGCCAGCGGGGGAGGCTGGGATGGCTACACCTTC
J gene: TRBJ2-3; clone size: few; V gene: TRBV6-8; D gene: TRBD1; CDR3 protein: CASSHRDRASDTQYF; CDR3 DNA: TGTGCCAGCAGTCACCGGGACAGGGCCTCAGATACGCAGTATTTT
J gene: TRBJ2-7; clone size: few; V gene: TRBV19; D gene: TRBD1; CDR3 protein: CASSIAGTDYEQYF; CDR3 DNA: TGTGCCAGTAGTATCGCCGGGACAGACTACGAGCAGTACTTC
J gene: TRBJ2-5; clone size: few; V gene: TRBV20-1; D gene: -; CDR3 protein: CSARDRSGAGETQYF; CDR3 DNA: TGCAGTGCTAGAGATCGGTCAGGGGCTGGGGAGACCCAGTACTTC
J gene: TRBJ2-2; clone size: -; V gene: TRBV6-6; D gene: -; CDR3 protein: CASSSFKNTGELFF; CDR3 DNA: TGTGCCAGCAGTTCGTTTAAGAACACCGGGGAGCTGTTTTTT
J gene: TRBJ1-2; clone size: -; V gene: TRBV10-3; D gene: -; CDR3 protein: CAIRLTRGYTF; CDR3 DNA: TGTGCCATCAGATTGACTCGAGGCTACACCTTC
J gene: TRBJ2-1; clone size: -; V gene: TRBV5-1; D gene: TRBD2; CDR3 protein: CASSLGRGGAVSYEQFF; CDR3 DNA: TGCGCCAGCAGCTTGGGGCGCGGGGGGGCTGTTTCGTATGAGCAGTTCTTC
J gene: TRBJ1-1; clone size: many; V gene: TRBV12-5; D gene: -; CDR3 protein: CASDNGGGGTEAFF; CDR3 DNA: TGTGCTAGTGATAATGGAGGGGGGGGAACTGAAGCTTTCTTT
J gene: TRBJ2-1; clone size: -; V gene: TRBV11-2; D gene: -; CDR3 protein: CASSLEAGQSSYNEQFF; CDR3 DNA: TGTGCCAGCAGCTTAGAGGCAGGGCAGAGCTCCTACAATGAGCAGTTCTTC
J gene: TRBJ2-3; clone size: -; V gene: TRBV12-3/TRBV12-4; D gene: -; CDR3 protein: CASRVVWAGPTDTQYF; CDR3 DNA: TGTGCCAGCAGGGTCGTTTGGGCGGGGCCCACAGATACGCAGTATTTT